This T cell receptor beta chain was sequenced during a study of cytomegalovirus exposure and HLA in healthy donors. Overall study findings and caveats: Associated with cytomegalovirus, according to the listing, were 150 to 200 TCR beta chains. Most TCR sequences were uncommon, yet certain public TCRs appeared in many donors.

V was shortened by 7 bases and J by 3 bases, with 16 bases between the two germline ends. CDR1 MNHNY and CDR2 SVGAGI come from the germline V gene (reference sequence). This CDR3 spans 15 amino acids. With respect to this clone: The target antigen is unknown.

Use of 60 Vbeta and 13 Jbeta primers characterized the PCR. Study processing details: In a later analysis, the count reached 80 million or so unique TCR beta chains, with 10 million to 11 million shared. Using immunoSEQ multiplex PCR, the repertoire was profiled, and TCRdb retains in-frame clones only, with some absent. The V and J calls and the clone size are those of that table, but D and trimming were determined from the DNA. The table has approximately 160,000 clones, 82% seen once. The receptor comes from a man aged 30-40 years in good health and CMV-seropositive. The chain joins TRBV6-6 to TRBJ1-3, with D unclear. Sequencing was done on a sample of PBMCs. The CDR3, as DNA: TGTGCCAGCAAATTCGAAGCGAGGGTTGGAAACACCATATATTTT. Amino acids: CASKFEARVGNTIYF.